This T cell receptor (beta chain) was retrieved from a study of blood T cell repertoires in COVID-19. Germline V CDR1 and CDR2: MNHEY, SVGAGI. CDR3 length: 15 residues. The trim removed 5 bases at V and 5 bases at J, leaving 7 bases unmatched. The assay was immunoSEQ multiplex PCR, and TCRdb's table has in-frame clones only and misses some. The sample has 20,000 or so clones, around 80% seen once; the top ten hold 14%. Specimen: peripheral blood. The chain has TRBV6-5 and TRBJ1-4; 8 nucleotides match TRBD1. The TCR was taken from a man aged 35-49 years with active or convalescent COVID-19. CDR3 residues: CASSTLTGENEKLFF. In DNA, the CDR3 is TGTGCCAGCAGTACACTGACAGGGGAAAATGAAAAACTGTTTTTT.